The 10 T cell receptor beta chains below all came from one sample that was sequenced in a study of T cell responses to AZD1222 COVID-19 vaccine. Data came from immunoSEQ multiplex PCR; TCRdb stores just in-frame clones and leaves some out. Altogether about 96,000 clones are present, roughly nine tenths being singletons, with the ten largest covering under 2%. The sample in question was peripheral blood, obtained on day 0 of AZD1222 vaccination. The receptor set was obtained from an adult in good health.

This clone turned up a few times. The rearrangement uses TRBV4-1 and TRBJ1-1; TRBD1 matches 8 bases. V trimming: 2 bases; J trimming: 5 bases; junction bases outside the gene matches: 7. Germline loops: CDR1 MGHRA, CDR2 YSYEKL. The CDR3 length is 15 residues. The CDR3 here is CASSQLTGAETEAFF. CDR3 in DNA: TGCGCCAGCAGCCAATTGACAGGGGCTGAGACTGAAGCTTTCTTT.

This chain uses TRBV6-5 with TRBJ1-1, with D unresolved. CDR1 MNHEY and CDR2 SVGAGI come from the germline V gene. Trimming stripped 3 bases from V and 3 bases from J, with 11 bases between. The CDR3 consists of 14 residues. CDR3 DNA sequence: TGTGCCAGCAGTTATGCACTCATACACACTGAAGCTTTCTTT. Protein: CASSYALIHTEAFF.

This clone was counted a few times. The chain combines TRBV30 with TRBJ1-5; D gene uncertain. Germline lookup yields CDR1 GTSNPN and CDR2 SVGIG (reference sequence). The CDR3 extends over 14 amino acids. Trimming shortened V by 1 base and J by 2 bases, and 9 bases separated the two germline ends. CDR3 in DNA: TGTGCCTGGAGTGCTAAGGAGGGCAATCAGCCCCAGCATTTT. As protein: CAWSAKEGNQPQHF.

The V gene is TRBV10-2, the J gene TRBJ2-6; the match to TRBD1 covers 8 bases. With 7 bases clipped from V and 4 bases from J, the junction kept 3 bases outside the gene matches. Germline V gives CDR1 WSHSY, CDR2 SAAADI. CDR3 size: 14 residues. The CDR3 reads CASTTGDGANVLTF. The CDR3 nucleotides are TGCGCCAGCACGACAGGGGACGGGGCCAACGTCCTGACTTTC.

The CDR3, as DNA: TGTGCCAGCAGTCAGGACAGGTCCTCTGGAAACACCATATATTTT. It encodes CASSQDRSSGNTIYF. The chain recombines TRBV2 with TRBJ1-3, with 7 positions matching TRBD1. Trimming took 5 bases from V and 0 from J; bases not matched to a gene: 4. This CDR3 comprises 15 residues. CDR1 is SNHLY and CDR2 is FYNNEI in the germline V gene.

V usage is TRBV6-1 and J usage is TRBJ1-2, with TRBD1 matching 7 bases. The J segment lost 5 bases and the V segment lost 1 base, leaving 1 base of the junction unmatched. The CDR3 is made up of 13 amino acids. CDR1 is MNHNS, CDR2 SASEGT, per germline. The CDR3 reads CASSEGRGYGYTF. The CDR3 DNA is TGTGCCAGCAGTGAAGGCAGGGGGTATGGCTACACCTTC.

The chain carries TRBV9 and TRBJ2-1, with TRBD2 identical over 13 bases. CDR3 size: 16 residues. Germline V gene data show CDR1 as SGDLS and CDR2 as YYNGEE. Trimming at V came to 0 bases and at J to 6 bases, leaving 3 bases not matched to a gene. In nucleotides, the CDR3 is TGTGCCAGCAGCGTAGGGACTAGCGGGGGATTCAATGAGCAGTTCTTC. Translation: CASSVGTSGGFNEQFF.

The CDR3 nucleotides read TGTGCCAGCAGCTCCAATCGGGGGCCCCGAGAGACCCAGTACTTC. Translation gives CASSSNRGPRETQYF. This chain joins TRBV5-6 and TRBJ2-5; D assignment may be TRBD1 or TRBD2 (6 bases each). V was shortened by 3 bases and J by 4 bases, with 16 bases between the two germline ends. The CDR3 sequence is 15 residues long. Germline CDR1 SGHDT, CDR2 YYEEEE.

The chain employs TRBV30 and TRBJ2-5; D might be TRBD2 (7 bases). The CDR3 consists of 13 residues. Trimming pared 5 bases from V and 1 base from J, leaving 11 bases between. CDR1 and CDR2 from the germline V gene are GTSNPN and SVGIG (reference sequence). In nucleotides, the CDR3 is TGTGCCTGGGCTCGGGGGGCCCAAGAGACCCAGTACTTC. Its protein is CAWARGAQETQYF.

The CDR3 DNA reads as TGTGCCAGCAGCCAATTCACTAGCGGGGGATCCTACGAGCAGTACTTC. Translating gives CASSQFTSGGSYEQYF. This sequence joins TRBV7-8 and TRBJ2-7, with TRBD2 matching over 11 bases. Germline CDR1 is SGHVS and CDR2 is FQNEAQ. J was trimmed by 1 base and V by 5 bases; bases with no gene match: 7. The CDR3 extends over 16 amino acids.